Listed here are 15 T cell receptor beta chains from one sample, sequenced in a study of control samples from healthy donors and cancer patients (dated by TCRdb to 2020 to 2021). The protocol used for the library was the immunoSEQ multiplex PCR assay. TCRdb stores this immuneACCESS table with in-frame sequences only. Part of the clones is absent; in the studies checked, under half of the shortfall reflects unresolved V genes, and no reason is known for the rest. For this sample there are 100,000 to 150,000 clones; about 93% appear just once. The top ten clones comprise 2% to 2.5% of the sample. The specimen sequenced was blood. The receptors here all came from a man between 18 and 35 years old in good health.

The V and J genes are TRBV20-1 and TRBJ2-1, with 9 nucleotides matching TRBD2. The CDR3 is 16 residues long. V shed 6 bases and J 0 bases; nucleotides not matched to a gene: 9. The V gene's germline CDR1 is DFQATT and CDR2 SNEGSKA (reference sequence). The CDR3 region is CSASNVAGASYNEQFF. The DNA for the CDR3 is TGCAGTGCCAGTAACGTAGCGGGAGCCTCCTACAATGAGCAGTTCTTC.

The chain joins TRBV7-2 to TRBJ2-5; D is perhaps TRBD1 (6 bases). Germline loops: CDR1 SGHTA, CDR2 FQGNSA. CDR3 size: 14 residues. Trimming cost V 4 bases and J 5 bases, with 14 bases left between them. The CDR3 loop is CASSSPGVWETQYF. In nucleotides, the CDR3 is TGTGCCAGCAGCTCCCCAGGGGTTTGGGAGACCCAGTACTTC.

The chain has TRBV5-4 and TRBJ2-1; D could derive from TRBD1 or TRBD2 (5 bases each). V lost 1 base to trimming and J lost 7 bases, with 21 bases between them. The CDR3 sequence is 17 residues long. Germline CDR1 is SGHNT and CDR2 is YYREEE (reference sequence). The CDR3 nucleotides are TGTGCCAGCAGCTTGTCGGGGCAGGGCTTTGTGGGGAATGAGCAGTTCTTC. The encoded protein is CASSLSGQGFVGNEQFF. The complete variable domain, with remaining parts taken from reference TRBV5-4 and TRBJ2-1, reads ETGVTQSPTHLIKTRGQQVTLRCSSQSGHNTVSWYQQALGQGPQFIFQYYREEENGRGNFPPRFSGLQFPNYSSELNVNALELDDSALYLCASSLSGQGFVGNEQFFGPGTRLTVL.

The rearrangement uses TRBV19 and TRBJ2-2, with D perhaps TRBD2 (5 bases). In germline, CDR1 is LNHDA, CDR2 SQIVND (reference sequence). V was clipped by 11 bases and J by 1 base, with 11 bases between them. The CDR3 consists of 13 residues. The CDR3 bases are TGTGCCGTCCTCCGGGAGAACACCGGGGAGCTGTTTTTT. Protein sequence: CAVLRENTGELFF.

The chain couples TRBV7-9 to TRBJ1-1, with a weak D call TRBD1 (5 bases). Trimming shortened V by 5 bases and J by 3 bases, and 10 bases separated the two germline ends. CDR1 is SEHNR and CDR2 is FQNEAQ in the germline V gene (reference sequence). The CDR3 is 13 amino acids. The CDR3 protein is CASSEQEDTEAFF. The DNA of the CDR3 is TGTGCCAGCAGCGAACAGGAGGACACTGAAGCTTTCTTT.

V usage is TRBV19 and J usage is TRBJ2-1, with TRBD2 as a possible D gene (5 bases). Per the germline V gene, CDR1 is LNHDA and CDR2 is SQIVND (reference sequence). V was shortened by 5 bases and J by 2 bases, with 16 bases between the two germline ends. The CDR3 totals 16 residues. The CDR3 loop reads CASSPLFSDPYNEQFF. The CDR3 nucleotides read TGTGCCAGTAGTCCCCTTTTTAGCGACCCCTACAATGAGCAGTTCTTC.

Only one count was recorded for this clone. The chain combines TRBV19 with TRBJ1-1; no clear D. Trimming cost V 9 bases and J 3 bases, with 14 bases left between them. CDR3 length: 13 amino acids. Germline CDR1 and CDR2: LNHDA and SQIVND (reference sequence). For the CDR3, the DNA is TGTGCCAGCAAGCTTTGGGCTCACACTGAAGCTTTCTTT. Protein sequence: CASKLWAHTEAFF.

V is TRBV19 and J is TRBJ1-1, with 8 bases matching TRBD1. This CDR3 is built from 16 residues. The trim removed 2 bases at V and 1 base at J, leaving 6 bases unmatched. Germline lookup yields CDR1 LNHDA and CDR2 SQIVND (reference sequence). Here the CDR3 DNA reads TGTGCCAGTAGTATACCCCGGACAGGGAGGAACACTGAAGCTTTCTTT. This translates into CASSIPRTGRNTEAFF.

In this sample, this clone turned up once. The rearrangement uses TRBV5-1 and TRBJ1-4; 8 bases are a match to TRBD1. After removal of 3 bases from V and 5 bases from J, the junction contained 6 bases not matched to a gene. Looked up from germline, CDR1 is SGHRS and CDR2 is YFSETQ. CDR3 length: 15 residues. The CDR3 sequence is CASSSSGQENEKLFF. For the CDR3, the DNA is TGCGCCAGCAGCTCATCGGGACAGGAAAATGAAAAACTGTTTTTT. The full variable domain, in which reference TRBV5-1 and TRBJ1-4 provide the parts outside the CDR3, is KAGVTQTPRYLIKTRGQQVTLSCSPISGHRSVSWYQQTPGQGLQFLFEYFSETQRNKGNFPGRFSGRQFSNSRSEMNVSTLELGDSALYLCASSSSGQENEKLFFGSGTQLSVL.

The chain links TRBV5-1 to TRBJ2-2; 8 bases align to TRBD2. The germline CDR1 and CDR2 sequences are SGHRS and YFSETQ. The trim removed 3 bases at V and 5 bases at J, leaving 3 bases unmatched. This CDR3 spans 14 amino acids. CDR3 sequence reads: CASSWASGTGELFF. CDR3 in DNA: TGCGCCAGCAGCTGGGCTAGCGGGACCGGGGAGCTGTTTTTT.

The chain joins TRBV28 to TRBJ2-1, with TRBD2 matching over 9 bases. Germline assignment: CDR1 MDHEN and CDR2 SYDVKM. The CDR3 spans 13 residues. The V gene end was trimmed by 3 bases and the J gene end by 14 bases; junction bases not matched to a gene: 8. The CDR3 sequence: CASSLSGGRAEFF. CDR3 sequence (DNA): TGTGCCAGCAGTTTGTCTGGCGGGAGGGCCGAGTTCTTC.

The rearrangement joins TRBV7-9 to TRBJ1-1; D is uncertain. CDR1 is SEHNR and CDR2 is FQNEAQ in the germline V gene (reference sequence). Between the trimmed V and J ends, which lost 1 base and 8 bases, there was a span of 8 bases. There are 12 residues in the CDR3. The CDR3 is CASSLGPEEAFF. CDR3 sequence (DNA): TGTGCCAGCAGCTTAGGTCCCGAGGAAGCTTTCTTT.

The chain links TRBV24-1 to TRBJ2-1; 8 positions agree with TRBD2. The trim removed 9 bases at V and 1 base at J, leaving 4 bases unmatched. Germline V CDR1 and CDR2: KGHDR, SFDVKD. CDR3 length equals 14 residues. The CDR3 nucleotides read TGTGCCACCGCCAGCGGGAGTTCCTACAATGAGCAGTTCTTC. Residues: CATASGSSYNEQFF.

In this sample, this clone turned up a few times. The CDR3 region has the DNA TGTGCCAGCAGTTACTCGAAACAGGGCCGCACAGATACGCAGTATTTT. Translating gives CASSYSKQGRTDTQYF. The chain has TRBV6-5 and TRBJ2-3; tentatively, D is TRBD1 (6 bases). The ends were cut back, 0 bases at V and 1 base at J, with 11 bases in the middle. Per germline, CDR1 MNHEY and CDR2 SVGAGI. The length of the CDR3 is 16 residues.

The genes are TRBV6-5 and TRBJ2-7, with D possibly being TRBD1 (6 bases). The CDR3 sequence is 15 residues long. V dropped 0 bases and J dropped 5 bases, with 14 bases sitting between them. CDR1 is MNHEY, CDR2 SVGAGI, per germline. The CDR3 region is CASSYSNRAQHEQYF. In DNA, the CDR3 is TGTGCCAGCAGTTACTCGAACAGGGCCCAACACGAGCAGTACTTC.